At least ten counts were recorded for the clone carrying this TCR beta chain. Its antigen is undetermined. V was shortened by 11 bases and J by 4 bases, with 9 bases between the two germline ends. Germline V gene lookup returns CDR1 SGHTA and CDR2 FQGNSA. The CDR3 has 11 amino acids. This specimen belongs to a study of T cell repertoires in cytomegalovirus infection. Study-wide context: Matching HLA type and CMV infection were both indicated by public TCR beta signatures. Whole-study findings and limits: Cumulative public TCR beta family frequency identified CMV carriers with the relevant HLA.

MiXCR was run by TCRdb on the reads, yielding one entry per CDR3 protein. The table has about 76,000 distinct CDR3 sequences, 3.7% seen once; the top ten hold 3.5% to 5%. This TCR derives from a human donor in good health (CMV status not recorded). Some clones in this sample may be carry-over from other donors' samples. What was sequenced was PBMCs. The chain recombines TRBV7-2 with TRBJ2-1, with D unclear. The CDR3 DNA sequence: TGTGCCGTCCGATATTACAATGAGCAGTTCTTC. Its protein product is CAVRYYNEQFF.